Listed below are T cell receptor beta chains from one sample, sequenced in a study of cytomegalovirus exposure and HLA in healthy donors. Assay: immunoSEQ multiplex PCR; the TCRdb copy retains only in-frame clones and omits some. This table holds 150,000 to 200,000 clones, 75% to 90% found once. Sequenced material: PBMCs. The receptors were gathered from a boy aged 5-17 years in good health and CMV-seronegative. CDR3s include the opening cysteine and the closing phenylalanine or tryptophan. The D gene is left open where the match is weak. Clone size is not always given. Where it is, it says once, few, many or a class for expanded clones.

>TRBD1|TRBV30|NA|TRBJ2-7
CAWRSDRGYEQYF
TGTGCCTGGAGAAGCGACAGGGGCTACGAGCAGTACTTC
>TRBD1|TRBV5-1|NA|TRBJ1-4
CASSWGTGGEKLFF
TGCGCCAGCAGCTGGGGGACAGGGGGCGAAAAACTGTTTTTT
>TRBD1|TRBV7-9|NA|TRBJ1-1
CASSLGAGQGNTEAFF
TGTGCCAGCAGCTTAGGAGCTGGACAGGGGAACACTGAAGCTTTCTTT
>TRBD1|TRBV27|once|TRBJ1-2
CASSGTGRGYTF
TGTGCCAGCTCAGGGACAGGGAGAGGCTACACCTTC
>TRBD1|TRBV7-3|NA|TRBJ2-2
CASSPRQGANTGELFF
TGTGCCAGCAGCCCGCGACAGGGGGCGAACACCGGGGAGCTGTTTTTT
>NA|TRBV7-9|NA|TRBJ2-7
CASSRQVYEQYF
TGTGCCAGCAGCCGACAGGTCTACGAGCAGTACTTC
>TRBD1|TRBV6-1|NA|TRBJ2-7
CASSEATGGYEQYF
TGTGCCAGCAGTGAAGCGACAGGGGGGTACGAGCAGTACTTC
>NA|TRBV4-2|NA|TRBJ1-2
CASSQRSPHIINYGYTF
TGTGCCAGCAGCCAACGATCTCCCCACATCATTAACTATGGCTACACCTTC
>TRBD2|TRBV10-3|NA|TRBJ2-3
CAISALAGSTDTQYF
TGTGCCATCAGTGCTCTAGCGGGAAGCACAGATACGCAGTATTTT
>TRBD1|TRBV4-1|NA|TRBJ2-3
CASSRDNRGPPDTQYF
TGCGCCAGCAGCCGAGATAACAGGGGGCCCCCAGATACGCAGTATTTT
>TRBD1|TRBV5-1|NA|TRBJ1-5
CASSLGGTGHNQPQHF
TGCGCCAGCAGCTTGGGCGGGACAGGGCACAATCAGCCCCAGCATTTT
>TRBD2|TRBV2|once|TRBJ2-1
CASMVSGPPSRQFF
TGTGCCAGCATGGTTAGCGGGCCTCCATCTAGGCAGTTCTTC
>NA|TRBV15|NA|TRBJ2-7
CATSRGAGYEQYF
TGTGCCACCAGCAGAGGTGCGGGATACGAGCAGTACTTC
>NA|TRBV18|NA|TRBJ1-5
CASSYRSGDSNQPQHF
TGTGCCAGCTCCTACCGCTCAGGGGATAGCAATCAGCCCCAGCATTTT
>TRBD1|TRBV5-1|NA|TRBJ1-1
CASSLLVRDRGVNTEAFF
TGCGCCAGCAGCTTGCTAGTTCGGGACAGGGGAGTTAACACTGAAGCTTTCTTT
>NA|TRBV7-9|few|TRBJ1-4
CASSLGQGKLFF
TGTGCCAGCAGCTTAGGGCAGGGTAAACTGTTTTTT
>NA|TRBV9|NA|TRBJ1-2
CASSPRANYGYTF
TGTGCCAGCAGCCCCCGGGCTAACTATGGCTACACCTTC
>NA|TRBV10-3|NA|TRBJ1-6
CAISEQGRNSPLHF
TGTGCCATCAGTGAACAGGGCAGAAATTCACCCCTCCACTTT
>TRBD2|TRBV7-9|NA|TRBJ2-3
CASSLGAGVRGDTQYF
TGTGCCAGCAGCCTCGGGGCGGGAGTCAGAGGAGATACGCAGTATTTT
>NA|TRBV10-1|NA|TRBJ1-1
CASSEWQGSGTEAFF
TGCGCCAGCAGTGAATGGCAGGGGAGCGGCACTGAAGCTTTCTTT
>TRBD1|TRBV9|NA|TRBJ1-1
CASSAKGQPRHTEAFF
TGTGCCAGCAGCGCTAAGGGACAGCCCCGCCACACTGAAGCTTTCTTT
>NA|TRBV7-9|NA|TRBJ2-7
CSSARGDEQYF
TGTTCCAGCGCGCGAGGTGACGAGCAGTACTTC
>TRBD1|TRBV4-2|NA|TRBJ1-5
CASSQARQGSQPQHF
TGTGCCAGCAGCCAAGCGCGACAGGGTAGTCAGCCCCAGCATTTT
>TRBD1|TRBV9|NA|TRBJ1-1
CASSVTGQGGTEAFF
TGTGCCAGCAGCGTAACCGGACAGGGAGGGACTGAAGCTTTCTTT
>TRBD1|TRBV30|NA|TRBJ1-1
CAWRGRGRGPEAFF
TGTGCCTGGAGGGGAAGGGGCAGGGGGCCTGAAGCTTTCTTT
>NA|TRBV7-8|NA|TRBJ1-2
CASSYPSSGNYGYTF
TGTGCCAGTAGCTATCCCAGCAGCGGGAACTATGGCTACACCTTC
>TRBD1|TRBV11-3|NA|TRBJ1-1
CASSLDHRGNTEAFF
TGTGCCAGCAGCTTAGATCACAGGGGGAACACTGAAGCTTTCTTT
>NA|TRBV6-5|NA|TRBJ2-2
CASSRKPLTSGELFF
TGTGCCAGCAGTAGAAAACCCCTAACTTCAGGGGAGCTGTTTTTT
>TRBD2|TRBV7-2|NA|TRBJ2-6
CASSLWSSGRASGANVLTF
TGTGCCAGCAGCTTATGGTCTAGCGGGAGGGCTTCTGGGGCCAACGTCCTGACTTTC
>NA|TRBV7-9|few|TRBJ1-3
CASSLVQLATGNTIYF
TGTGCCAGCAGCTTAGTACAGCTCGCAACGGGAAACACCATATATTTT
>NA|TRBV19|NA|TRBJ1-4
CASSIGGRGGNEKLFF
TGTGCCAGTAGTATAGGCGGTCGAGGGGGTAATGAAAAACTGTTTTTT
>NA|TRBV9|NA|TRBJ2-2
CASNQGGGSGELFF
TGTGCCAGCAACCAAGGGGGAGGGTCCGGGGAGCTGTTTTTT
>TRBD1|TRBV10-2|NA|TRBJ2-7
CASSDPGQKQYF
TGCGCCAGCAGTGACCCGGGACAGAAGCAGTACTTC
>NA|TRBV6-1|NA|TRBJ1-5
CAIGGGAGQPQHF
TGTGCCATTGGCGGGGGGGCAGGTCAGCCCCAGCATTTT
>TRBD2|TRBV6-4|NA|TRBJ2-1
CASSAGLGGNEQFF
TGTGCCAGCAGTGCAGGACTAGGCGGCAATGAGCAGTTCTTC
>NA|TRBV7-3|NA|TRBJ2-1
CASSAQTRGIYNEQFF
TGTGCCAGCAGCGCCCAGACTAGGGGCATATACAATGAGCAGTTCTTC
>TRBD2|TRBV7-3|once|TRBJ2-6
CASSPGASGKPSGANVLTF
TGTGCCAGCAGCCCAGGGGCTAGCGGGAAACCCTCTGGGGCCAACGTCCTGACTTTC
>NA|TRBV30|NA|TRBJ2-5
CAWNRVGQETQYF
TGTGCCTGGAACAGGGTGGGACAAGAGACCCAGTACTTC
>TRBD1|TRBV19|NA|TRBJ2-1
CASSLQGVHNEQFF
TGTGCCAGTAGTCTTCAGGGGGTCCACAATGAGCAGTTCTTC
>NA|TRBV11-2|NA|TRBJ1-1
CATHSNTEAFF
TGTGCCACGCACAGTAACACTGAAGCTTTCTTT
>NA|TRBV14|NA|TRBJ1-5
CASSQEGGDQPQHF
TGTGCCAGCAGCCAAGAAGGGGGGGATCAGCCCCAGCATTTT
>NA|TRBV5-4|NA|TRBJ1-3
CASSPPPGDDSGNTIYF
TGTGCCAGCAGCCCCCCACCCGGGGATGACTCTGGAAACACCATATATTTT
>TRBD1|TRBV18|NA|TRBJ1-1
CASSPTGGTEAFF
TGTGCCAGCTCCCCAACAGGGGGTACTGAAGCTTTCTTT
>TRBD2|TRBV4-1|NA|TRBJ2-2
CASSQASGSLTGELFF
TGCGCCAGCAGCCAAGCTAGCGGGAGTTTAACCGGGGAGCTGTTTTTT
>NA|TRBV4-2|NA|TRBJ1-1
CASSLPTRTEAFF
TGTGCCAGCAGCCTCCCCACCCGGACTGAAGCTTTCTTT